The next 26 T cell receptor beta chains were all read from a single sample in a study of blood T cell repertoires in COVID-19. The data were produced by immunoSEQ multiplex PCR, yet TCRdb's version contains in-frame clones alone and is incomplete. Altogether about 270,000 clones are present, roughly 84% being singletons, with the ten largest covering roughly 3.1%. Sequencing was carried out using peripheral blood. These receptors originate from a woman between 18 and 29 years old with acute or convalescent COVID-19.

This chain uses TRBV18 with TRBJ1-2, with TRBD1 identical over 8 bases. Germline lookup yields CDR1 KGHSH and CDR2 LQKENI. This CDR3 has 14 amino acids. The J segment lost 3 bases and the V segment lost 6 bases, leaving 6 bases of the junction unmatched. CDR3 in DNA: TGTGCCAGCTCGGACCAGGGGGCAGACTATGGCTACACCTTC. This translates into CASSDQGADYGYTF.

The chain joins TRBV9 to TRBJ1-4; the D is unclear. This CDR3 region has 14 residues. The germline V and J ends were trimmed by 4 bases and 3 bases, with 10 bases remaining between them. CDR1 is SGDLS, CDR2 YYNGEE, per germline. The CDR3 nucleotides are TGTGCCAGCAGCCCACTAGGCTCTAATGAAAAACTGTTTTTT. Amino acids: CASSPLGSNEKLFF.

The V call is TRBV29-1, the J call TRBJ2-2; maybe TRBD1 (5 bases). The CDR3 length is 12 residues. Per germline, CDR1 SQVTM and CDR2 ANQGSEA. The V and J ends lost 8 bases and 3 bases respectively, with 10 bases between them. The CDR3: CSFQGYTGELFF. The CDR3 DNA reads TGCAGCTTTCAGGGCTACACCGGGGAGCTGTTTTTT.

J is TRBJ1-5 and V is TRBV18; D is unclear. Trimming cost V 6 bases and J 2 bases, with 17 bases left between them. CDR3 length: 16 amino acids. Per the germline V gene, CDR1 is KGHSH and CDR2 is LQKENI. The CDR3 spells CASSQASPGGNQPQHF. CDR3 in DNA: TGTGCCAGCTCGCAAGCCTCCCCCGGTGGCAATCAGCCCCAGCATTTT. Based on the CDR3 plus reference TRBV18 and TRBJ1-5, the full variable domain is NAGVMQNPRHLVRRRGQEARLRCSPMKGHSHVYWYRQLPEEGLKFMVYLQKENIIDESGMPKERFSAEFPKEGPSILRIQQVVRGDSAAYFCASSQASPGGNQPQHFGDGTRLSIL.

The genes are TRBV7-9 and TRBJ2-5; unclear D gene. CDR3 length equals 15 residues. V shed 5 bases and J shed 2 bases, with 15 bases lying between them. CDR1 is SEHNR, CDR2 FQNEAQ, per germline (reference sequence). CDR3 protein: CASSPVLSAQETQYF. CDR3 sequence (DNA): TGTGCCAGCAGCCCAGTTTTGAGCGCGCAAGAGACCCAGTACTTC.

This clone was seen once. The chain joins TRBV30 to TRBJ2-7, with D perhaps TRBD1 (5 bases). CDR1 is GTSNPN, CDR2 SVGIG, per germline (reference sequence). V lost 2 bases and J 2 bases, leaving 7 bases between the germline ends. CDR3 length: 12 residues. The CDR3 DNA reads as TGTGCCTGGAGTCAGGGCACCTACGAGCAGTACTTC. Protein sequence: CAWSQGTYEQYF.

The V and J genes are TRBV4-1 and TRBJ2-1; possibly TRBD2 for D (6 bases). CDR1 MGHRA and CDR2 YSYEKL come from the germline V gene. With 0 bases removed from V and 0 bases from J, the gap between germline ends came to 18 bases. This CDR3 has 19 amino acids. The CDR3 DNA is TGCGCCAGCAGCCAAGAAACGGCGGGCGGGATGAGCTCCTACAATGAGCAGTTCTTC. Amino acids: CASSQETAGGMSSYNEQFF.

The chain is built from TRBV6-5 and TRBJ2-1, with 8 bases that match TRBD1. CDR3 length: 12 residues. Germline V gives CDR1 MNHEY, CDR2 SVGAGI. V gave up 5 bases and J gave up 8 bases; unmatched junction bases: 2. CDR3: CASSRQGYEQFF. Here the CDR3 DNA reads TGTGCCAGCAGTCGACAGGGGTATGAGCAGTTCTTC.

The chain couples TRBV4-1 to TRBJ1-1; TRBD1 matches at 7 bases. Germline-derived CDR1 and CDR2 are MGHRA and YSYEKL. The CDR3 is 18 amino acids. The trim removed 0 bases at V and 0 bases at J, leaving 10 bases unmatched. The CDR3 nucleotides are TGCGCCAGCAGCCAAGAGTTTCAGGGGGGTACTATGAACACTGAAGCTTTCTTT. It encodes CASSQEFQGGTMNTEAFF.

V is TRBV29-1 and J is TRBJ2-1; TRBD1 agrees at 8 bases. The CDR3 is made up of 13 amino acids. With 7 bases clipped from V and 12 bases from J, the junction kept 14 bases outside the gene matches. Germline V CDR1 and CDR2: SQVTM, ANQGSEA. The CDR3 region is CSALMDRELPQFF. CDR3 DNA: TGCAGCGCCTTGATGGACAGGGAACTTCCGCAGTTCTTC.

The chain couples TRBV6-5 to TRBJ1-2; 7 nucleotides line up with TRBD1. This CDR3 is 13 amino acids long. Germline assignment: CDR1 MNHEY and CDR2 SVGAGI. Unmatched junction bases numbered 8, after V lost 7 bases and J lost 6 bases. The CDR3 is CASTDRASDGYTF. CDR3 bases: TGTGCCAGCACCGACAGGGCGTCTGATGGCTACACCTTC.

The CDR3 DNA reads as TGTGCCAGTCTTCCCTCTCGCTCTGGAAACACCATATATTTT. It codes for CASLPSRSGNTIYF. This sequence joins TRBV19 and TRBJ1-3; no clear D. Per germline, CDR1 LNHDA and CDR2 SQIVND (reference sequence). V was cut by 8 bases and J by 0 bases, with 11 bases left in between. This CDR3 is 14 amino acids long. Full variable domain (outside the CDR3, taken from reference TRBV19 and TRBJ1-3): DGGITQSPKYLFRKEGQNVTLSCEQNLNHDAMYWYRQDPGQGLRLIYYSQIVNDFQKGDIAEGYSVSREKKESFPLTVTSAQKNPTAFYLCASLPSRSGNTIYFGEGSWLTVV.

With respect to this clone: Different DNA sequences within this sample yield the same CDR3. This chain links TRBV4-3 with TRBJ1-3; no clear D. CDR3 size: 15 residues. Trimming left V 0 bases short and J 0 bases short, with 6 bases between. CDR1 is LGHNA, CDR2 YSLEER, per germline. As DNA, the CDR3 is TGCGCCAGCAGCCAAGATCGTGTCTCTGGAAACACCATATATTTT. It translates to CASSQDRVSGNTIYF.

V gene TRBV19 combines with J gene TRBJ2-3; 10 bases agree with TRBD2. The CDR3 has 17 residues. V lost 4 bases to trimming and J lost 5 bases; unmatched junction nucleotides: 12. The germline V gene encodes CDR1 LNHDA and CDR2 SQIVND (reference sequence). The CDR3 DNA reads as TGTGCCAGTAGTACGGGCAAAACTAGCGGGAAAGTAGATACGCAGTATTTT. Protein: CASSTGKTSGKVDTQYF.

CDR3 bases: TGCGCCAGCAGCTTGGGGGTATTGACTGCGAGAGAGCAGTTCTTC. Amino acid sequence: CASSLGVLTAREQFF. The chain has TRBV5-1 and TRBJ2-1, with D unresolved. CDR3 length equals 15 residues. Looked up from germline, CDR1 is SGHRS and CDR2 is YFSETQ. V shed 0 bases and J shed 10 bases, with 17 bases lying between them. The whole variable domain, filled in from reference TRBV5-1 and TRBJ2-1, reads KAGVTQTPRYLIKTRGQQVTLSCSPISGHRSVSWYQQTPGQGLQFLFEYFSETQRNKGNFPGRFSGRQFSNSRSEMNVSTLELGDSALYLCASSLGVLTAREQFFGPGTRLTVL.

The sample holds one count of this clone. The V and J genes are TRBV15 and TRBJ1-5; 7 bases are a match to TRBD1. This CDR3 contains 16 residues. Trimming at V came to 5 bases and at J to 9 bases, leaving 16 bases not matched to a gene. CDR1 and CDR2 from the germline V gene are LNHNV and YYDKDF (reference sequence). This CDR3 reads CATSSQDRSLLSPQHF. CDR3 nucleotides: TGTGCCACCAGCTCCCAGGACAGGTCGCTCTTATCGCCCCAGCATTTT. Full variable domain (outside the CDR3, taken from reference TRBV15 and TRBJ1-5): DAMVIQNPRYQVTQFGKPVTLSCSQTLNHNVMYWYQQKSSQAPKLLFHYYDKDFNNEADTPDNFQSRRPNTSFCFLDIRSPGLGDTAMYLCATSSQDRSLLSPQHFGDGTRLSIL.

This chain uses TRBV7-2 with TRBJ2-7; 10 bases line up with TRBD2. With 3 bases clipped from V and 5 bases from J, the junction kept 7 bases outside the gene matches. The CDR3 covers 15 residues. CDR1 is SGHTA and CDR2 is FQGNSA in the germline V gene. The CDR3 loop is CASSFQAGGPDEQYF. CDR3 coding DNA: TGTGCCAGCAGCTTCCAAGCGGGAGGGCCCGACGAGCAGTACTTC.

This sequence joins TRBV5-4 and TRBJ2-7; 11 nucleotides align to TRBD2. The trim removed 10 bases at V and 0 bases at J, leaving 3 bases unmatched. CDR3 length: 13 amino acids. Germline CDR1 is SGHNT and CDR2 is YYREEE (reference sequence). CDR3 DNA sequence: TGTGCCGGCGGACTAGCGGGCTCCTACGAGCAGTACTTC. Translating gives CAGGLAGSYEQYF.

The V call is TRBV5-8, the J call TRBJ2-1; 14 bases are a match to TRBD2. The CDR3 spans 17 residues. V was clipped by 4 bases and J by 6 bases; unmatched bases: 9. CDR1 is SGHTS, CDR2 YDEGEE, per germline. For the CDR3, the DNA is TGTGCCAGCAGCCGGGGACTAGCGGGAGAATTGGTCAATGAGCAGTTCTTC. Translating it yields CASSRGLAGELVNEQFF.

V usage is TRBV2 and J usage is TRBJ1-5; a possible D gene is TRBD1 (5 bases). In germline, CDR1 is SNHLY, CDR2 FYNNEI. Trimming removed 6 bases from V and 3 bases from J, with 18 bases in between. The CDR3 extends over 16 amino acids. The chain's CDR3 is CASSNPLGQFNQPQHF. Written as DNA, the CDR3 is TGTGCCAGCAGCAACCCCTTGGGGCAGTTCAATCAGCCCCAGCATTTT.

The genes are TRBV2 and TRBJ1-2; unclear D gene. The CDR3 is 14 amino acids. Trimming removed 4 bases at V and 7 bases at J, with 16 bases between. CDR1 is SNHLY, CDR2 FYNNEI, per germline. Here the CDR3 reads CASSAQEGMGGYTF. The CDR3 nucleotides read TGTGCCAGCAGTGCCCAGGAGGGTATGGGTGGCTACACCTTC.

The rearrangement joins TRBV10-3 to TRBJ2-2; 7 bases align to TRBD1. In germline, CDR1 is ENHRY, CDR2 SYGVKD. This CDR3 is 15 amino acids long. J lost 6 bases, V lost 4 bases, and 8 bases had no gene match. CDR3 coding DNA: TGTGCCATCAGTGGGGGACAGTCCCGCGCCGGGGAGCTGTTTTTT. It specifies CAISGGQSRAGELFF.

This chain joins TRBV4-2 and TRBJ2-7, with D maybe TRBD2 (5 bases). CDR3 length: 13 residues. CDR1 is LGHNA, CDR2 YNFKEQ, per germline. Trimming stripped 0 bases from V and 4 bases from J, with 7 bases between. In DNA form, the CDR3 reads TGTGCCAGCAGCCAAGAATTAGCGTACGAGCAGTACTTC. Its translation is CASSQELAYEQYF.

The chain couples TRBV15 to TRBJ1-1; maybe TRBD1 (5 bases). This CDR3 spans 18 amino acids. Trimming stripped 1 base from V and 1 base from J, with 19 bases between. CDR1 and CDR2 (germline): LNHNV, YYDKDF (reference sequence). This CDR3 reads CATSRGGGFGRANTEAFF. The CDR3 region has the DNA TGTGCCACCAGCAGAGGCGGGGGGTTCGGCAGGGCGAACACTGAAGCTTTCTTT.

The rearrangement uses TRBV7-2 and TRBJ2-7; 8 bases line up with TRBD2. Germline CDR1 and CDR2: SGHTA and FQGNSA. CDR3 length: 15 amino acids. Trimming removed 1 base from V and 0 bases from J; junction bases left unmatched: 2. The CDR3 DNA reads as TGTGCCAGCAGCTTAGGTAGCGGGGTCTCCTACGAGCAGTACTTC. Its protein product is CASSLGSGVSYEQYF.

In the case of this clone: Other DNA sequences from this sample encode an identical CDR3 as well. V is TRBV28 and J is TRBJ1-3; a possible D gene is TRBD1 (5 bases). Germline CDR1 MDHEN, CDR2 SYDVKM. Trimming took off 5 bases at V and 0 bases at J, with 8 bases between the two ends. The CDR3 has 14 residues. The DNA for the CDR3 is TGTGCCAGCAGTCGCACAGGCTCTGGAAACACCATATATTTT. Protein product: CASSRTGSGNTIYF. The whole variable domain, remainder taken from reference TRBV28 and TRBJ1-3, is DVKVTQSSRYLVKRTGEKVFLECVQDMDHENMFWYRQDPGLGLRLIYFSYDVKMKEKGDIPEGYSVSREKKERFSLILESASTNQTSMYLCASSRTGSGNTIYFGEGSWLTVV.